This TCR beta chain comes out of a study of blood T cell repertoires in COVID-19. Study-level information: The study drew acute and convalescent COVID-19 samples from the United States, Italy and Spain.

This CDR3 has 13 residues. Germline-derived CDR1 and CDR2 are MNHEY and SVGAGI. Trimming removed 8 bases at V and 0 bases at J, with 5 bases between. Methods used by the authors: Quantification of nucleated cells was approximated via reference gene primer amplification. Clones were sequenced by immunoSEQ multiplex PCR, and TCRdb holds only the in-frame ones, with some missing. The V and J calls and the clone size are those of that table, but D and trimming were determined from the DNA. Of around 140,000 clones in the sample, just over 85% were seen once. The chain carries TRBV6-5 and TRBJ1-6; D is uncertain. The clonotype was recovered from a woman in her sixties with acute or convalescent COVID-19. The sequenced sample consisted of peripheral blood. Here the CDR3 DNA reads TGTGCCAGCGGGAGCTCCTATAATTCACCCCTCCACTTT. It translates to CASGSSYNSPLHF.